Shown below are 22 T cell receptor beta chains from a single sample sequenced in a study of blood T cell repertoires in COVID-19. Libraries were prepared by immunoSEQ multiplex PCR; TCRdb keeps only in-frame clonotypes and omits some of them. The sample comprises under 65,000 clones, more than 85% of which are singletons, and around 3% rests with the top ten. Sequencing was done on a sample of peripheral blood. All receptors derive from a man aged 45-60 years with acute or convalescent COVID-19.

The J gene is TRBJ1-5, the V gene TRBV2; D possibly corresponds to TRBD1 (5 bases). The CDR3 spans 15 residues. Trimming took 6 bases from V and 5 from J, leaving 17 bases between them. Germline V CDR1 and CDR2: SNHLY, FYNNEI. CDR3: CASRREVVGDQPQHF. The CDR3 bases are TGTGCCAGCAGACGGGAGGTGGTGGGGGATCAGCCCCAGCATTTT.

The chain couples TRBV5-1 to TRBJ1-1; maybe TRBD1 (5 bases). Germline CDR1 reads SGHRS; CDR2 reads YFSETQ. Trimming cost V 0 bases and J 6 bases, with 18 bases left between them. This CDR3 is 16 amino acids long. CDR3 amino acids: CASSLAGREGISEAFF. The CDR3 region has the DNA TGCGCCAGCAGCTTGGCGGGCAGGGAAGGAATTTCTGAAGCTTTCTTT. The complete variable domain, with remaining parts taken from reference TRBV5-1 and TRBJ1-1, reads KAGVTQTPRYLIKTRGQQVTLSCSPISGHRSVSWYQQTPGQGLQFLFEYFSETQRNKGNFPGRFSGRQFSNSRSEMNVSTLELGDSALYLCASSLAGREGISEAFFGQGTRLTVV.

The genes are TRBV11-2 and TRBJ1-2; TRBD1 matches at 8 bases. This CDR3 spans 14 amino acids. Looked up from germline, CDR1 is SGHAT and CDR2 is FQNNGV. Germline trimming cut 5 bases from V and 8 bases from J; bases unmatched to any gene: 10. CDR3 in amino acids: CASSRDRLMGGYTF. In DNA, the CDR3 is TGTGCCAGCAGCCGGGACAGGCTAATGGGGGGCTACACCTTC.

J is TRBJ1-1 and V is TRBV18; 8 nucleotides agree with TRBD1. The length of the CDR3 is 15 residues. V gave up 4 bases and J gave up 2 bases; unmatched junction bases: 6. Germline CDR1 reads KGHSH; CDR2 reads LQKENI. The CDR3 nucleotides read TGTGCCAGCTCACTAAGACAGGGGCGAAACACTGAAGCTTTCTTT. Amino acid sequence: CASSLRQGRNTEAFF.

The chain has TRBV28 and TRBJ2-2; the match to TRBD2 covers 10 bases. The CDR3 consists of 16 residues. V shed 8 bases, J shed 5 bases, and the junction held 11 bases outside the gene matches. Germline CDR1 MDHEN, CDR2 SYDVKM. The CDR3 reads CASGESGGARTGELFF. In DNA form, the CDR3 reads TGTGCCAGCGGGGAAAGCGGGGGGGCTCGGACCGGGGAGCTGTTTTTT.

V gene TRBV24-1 combines with J gene TRBJ2-6; D possibly corresponds to TRBD2 (5 bases). Trimming removed 7 bases at V and 2 bases at J, with 14 bases between. Germline V gene sequence: CDR1 KGHDR, CDR2 SFDVKD. The CDR3 spans 16 residues. The CDR3 DNA reads as TGTGCCACCAGCGAGGGCCGGAGCGCTGGGGCCAACGTCCTGACTTTC. It is translated as CATSEGRSAGANVLTF.

This clone was detected a few times. The chain recombines TRBV5-4 with TRBJ1-2, with D unresolved. The CDR3 has 13 residues. Germline V gene data show CDR1 as SGHNT and CDR2 as YYREEE (reference sequence). V was pared by 0 bases and J by 1 base, with 4 bases between. Here the CDR3 reads CASSLDGNYGYTF. The CDR3 DNA reads as TGTGCCAGCAGCTTGGACGGTAACTATGGCTACACCTTC.

The J gene is TRBJ1-2, the V gene TRBV12-3 or TRBV12-4, with D perhaps TRBD1 (6 bases). The CDR3 length is 13 residues. Trimming took off 5 bases at V and 0 bases at J, with 7 bases between the two ends. The CDR3 sequence: CASSKGANYGYTF. CDR3 nucleotides: TGTGCCAGCAGTAAGGGGGCTAACTATGGCTACACCTTC.

This sequence joins TRBV25-1 and TRBJ2-7; TRBD1 matches 9 bases. The J segment lost 3 bases and the V segment lost 6 bases, leaving 3 bases of the junction unmatched. This CDR3 has 13 amino acids. Germline V gene lookup returns CDR1 MGHDK and CDR2 SYGVNS. CDR3 in amino acids: CASRGTGIYEQYF. The CDR3 DNA follows: TGTGCCAGCAGAGGGACAGGGATCTACGAGCAGTACTTC.

This CDR3 reads CASSPPGAAFTDTQYF. As DNA, the CDR3 is TGTGCCAGCTCACCACCCGGAGCAGCGTTCACAGATACGCAGTATTTT. The rearrangement joins TRBV18 to TRBJ2-3; D is undetermined. Germline V gene sequence: CDR1 KGHSH, CDR2 LQKENI. The length of the CDR3 is 16 residues. Deletions cut 0 bases from V and 2 bases from J, with 12 bases between.

The DNA of the CDR3 is TGTGCCAGCAGCAGGGGGCAATACGGTGTTTTTTTT. It encodes CASSRGQYGVFF. The chain recombines TRBV2 with TRBJ1-4; 8 bases map to TRBD1. Trimming at V came to 6 bases and at J to 17 bases, leaving 11 bases not matched to a gene. The CDR3 length is 12 residues. Germline-derived CDR1 and CDR2 are SNHLY and FYNNEI. The whole variable domain, filled in from reference TRBV2 and TRBJ1-4, reads EPEVTQTPSHQVTQMGQEVILRCVPISNHLYFYWYRQILGQKVEFLVSFYNNEISEKSEIFDDQFSVERPDGSNFTLKIRSTKLEDSAMYFCASSRGQYGVFFGSGTQLSVL.

The chain employs TRBV6-4 and TRBJ1-1; D might be TRBD1 (5 bases). The germline V gene has CDR1 MRHNA and CDR2 SNTAGT. The CDR3 covers 11 residues. Trimming took 8 bases from V and 11 from J, leaving 15 bases between them. The CDR3 protein is CASQDPGCAFF. The CDR3 region has the DNA TGTGCCAGCCAAGACCCAGGGTGCGCTTTCTTT.

This chain uses TRBV2 with TRBJ2-2, with TRBD2 matching 13 bases. J was trimmed by 0 bases and V by 6 bases; bases with no gene match: 7. The CDR3 covers 18 residues. Germline lookup yields CDR1 SNHLY and CDR2 FYNNEI. CDR3 sequence (DNA): TGTGCCAGCAGGACGGGACTAGCGGGGCTCGCGAACACCGGGGAGCTGTTTTTT. This codes for CASRTGLAGLANTGELFF.

This clone was seen more than once but under ten times. V gene TRBV12-5 combines with J gene TRBJ2-5; unclear D gene. This CDR3 comprises 13 residues. Germline CDR1 reads LGHNT; CDR2 reads FRNRAP. V was pared by 3 bases and J by 3 bases, with 8 bases between. The CDR3 DNA reads as TGTGCTAGTGGTTTACGAGGAAAAGAGACCCAGTACTTC. Translated: CASGLRGKETQYF.

Comment on this clone: The same CDR3 is also encoded by other DNA sequences in this sample. The chain is built from TRBV6-5 and TRBJ1-1; possibly TRBD1 for D (6 bases). The V gene's germline CDR1 is MNHEY and CDR2 SVGAGI. This CDR3 has 12 residues. V lost 2 bases and J 8 bases, leaving 9 bases between the germline ends. The CDR3 region has the DNA TGTGCCAGCAGTTACCCCACAGGGGAAGCTTTCTTT. It is translated as CASSYPTGEAFF.

This chain uses TRBV27 with TRBJ1-2; D is unresolved. Per the germline V gene, CDR1 is MNHEY and CDR2 is SMNVEV (reference sequence). Trimming took off 3 bases at V and 0 bases at J, with 5 bases between the two ends. The CDR3 sequence is 13 residues long. The CDR3 sequence is CASSFSANYGYTF. DNA of the CDR3: TGTGCCAGCAGTTTCTCAGCTAACTATGGCTACACCTTC.

This clone appeared once. The V and J genes are TRBV12-3 or TRBV12-4 and TRBJ1-5, with D hard to call. Trimming shortened V by 1 base and J by 5 bases, and 6 bases separated the two germline ends. The CDR3 totals 13 residues. DNA for the CDR3: TGTGCCAGCAGTTTAGACCCGGATCAGCCCCAGCATTTT. Its protein is CASSLDPDQPQHF.

V and J are TRBV20-1 and TRBJ1-5; 7 bases match TRBD1. Germline CDR1 DFQATT, CDR2 SNEGSKA (reference sequence). Germline trimming cut 3 bases from V and 4 bases from J; bases unmatched to any gene: 12. CDR3 length equals 16 residues. CDR3 in amino acids: CSASRDSVRLNQPQHF. For the CDR3, the DNA is TGCAGTGCTAGTAGGGACAGTGTAAGACTTAATCAGCCCCAGCATTTT.

The V call is TRBV5-1, the J call TRBJ2-7; 7 bases agree with TRBD1. After removal of 0 bases from V and 2 bases from J, the junction contained 2 bases not matched to a gene. The CDR3 consists of 14 residues. CDR1 is SGHRS, CDR2 YFSETQ, per germline. As DNA, the CDR3 is TGCGCCAGCAGCTTGGGTGGGACAGCCTACGAGCAGTACTTC. It yields the protein CASSLGGTAYEQYF.

As to this clone: The sample holds other DNA sequences that translate to the same CDR3. The V gene is TRBV3-1 (or the pseudogene TRBV3-2), the J gene TRBJ2-2; the match to TRBD2 covers 13 bases. The CDR3 covers 15 residues. Per the germline V gene, CDR1 is LGHDT and CDR2 is YNNKEL (reference sequence). With 4 bases clipped from V and 5 bases from J, the junction kept 1 base outside the gene matches. CDR3 nucleotide sequence: TGTGCCAGCAGCCGGACTAGCGGGGGTACCGGGGAGCTGTTTTTT. It codes for CASSRTSGGTGELFF.

V gene TRBV12-3 or TRBV12-4 combines with J gene TRBJ1-1, with 7 bases identical to TRBD1. This CDR3 contains 12 residues. V was pared by 4 bases and J by 11 bases, with 7 bases of the junction left unmatched. The CDR3 here is CASSSRTGLAFF. CDR3 nucleotide sequence: TGTGCCAGCAGTTCGCGGACAGGACTGGCTTTCTTT.

The chain uses TRBV18 and TRBJ2-1, with D perhaps TRBD2 (5 bases). Germline CDR1 KGHSH, CDR2 LQKENI. There are 16 residues in the CDR3. Trimming stripped 4 bases from V and 4 bases from J, with 17 bases between. The CDR3 DNA is TGTGCCAGCTCACGGTGGGATCGGGGAGATTACAATGAGCAGTTCTTC. It encodes CASSRWDRGDYNEQFF.